These 23 T cell receptor beta chains came from one sample sequenced in a study of CXCR3-negative and CXCR3-positive naive CD8 T cells (dated by TCRdb to between 2019 and 2020). Their target antigens are unknown. This sample was sequenced with a NextSeq 550. The Human TCR Profiling Kit (MiLaboratory) was used to prepare UMI-labeled 5' RACE TRB cDNA libraries. After TCRdb reprocessed the reads, each CDR3 protein sequence was kept as one row, without DNA. The sample table holds 120,000 to 150,000 distinct CDR3 sequences. Jointly, the top ten make up approximately 0.27% of the sample. The paper's findings and limits, for the study overall: Compared with CXCR3-negative naive cells, CXCR3-positive naive cells had TRB CDR3s with higher hydrophobicity (lower Kidera factor 4), lower energy, and higher strength and volume indices.

Sequencing input: naive CXCR3+ CD8+ T cells from blood. The cell subset or site label corresponds to: CD45RO-CCR7+CD27+CD95- naive CD8+ T cells expressing CXCR3 (TNR3+). The receptors here all came from a human donor in good health. Some clones in this sample may be carry-over from other donors' samples.

This chain joins TRBV5-1 and TRBJ2-7; TCRdb lists TRBD2, though no DNA is available to test this call. The CDR3 runs 14 residues. Germline V CDR1 and CDR2: SGHRS, YFSETQ. The CDR3 region is CASSLASGGYEQYF.

J is TRBJ1-1 and V is TRBV12-3 or TRBV12-4. The CDR3 runs 13 residues. This CDR3 reads CASSGDQFAEAFF.

The CDR3 sequence is CASSFSGPYNEQFF. The gene calls are TRBV11-2 and TRBJ2-1; as DNA is missing, the TRBD2 call by TCRdb cannot be tested. Germline V gene sequence: CDR1 SGHAT, CDR2 FQNNGV. This CDR3 is 14 amino acids long.

The chain joins TRBV6-6 to TRBJ2-1; TCRdb reports TRBD1, a call that lacks DNA to check it against. CDR3 size: 16 residues. The V gene's germline CDR1 is MNHNY and CDR2 SVGAGI (reference sequence). CDR3 sequence reads: CASSGANERTLNEQFF.

The CDR3 region is CASSPTRAGPINYGYTF. The V and J genes are TRBV27 and TRBJ1-2; TCRdb gives TRBD1 as the D gene, but with no DNA this cannot be confirmed. Germline loops: CDR1 MNHEY, CDR2 SMNVEV (reference sequence). The CDR3 loop spans 17 amino acids.

The J gene is TRBJ1-4, the V gene TRBV5-1; the D call from TCRdb, TRBD1, cannot be confirmed without DNA. Per the germline V gene, CDR1 is SGHRS and CDR2 is YFSETQ. The CDR3 runs 15 residues. The CDR3 is CASSLYSPGNEKLFF.

The rearrangement links TRBV3-2 to TRBJ2-7; the D gene TCRdb calls, TRBD1, cannot be checked with no DNA. TRBV3-2 is tagged as a pseudogene. The CDR3 is 15 amino acids. CDR3 sequence reads: CASSQDPDRFYEQYF.

This chain joins TRBV27 and TRBJ2-5; checking the TCRdb D call of TRBD1 is not possible without DNA. Germline V gene sequence: CDR1 MNHEY, CDR2 SMNVEV (reference sequence). This CDR3 spans 17 amino acids. This CDR3 is CASSPMQTGSYQETQYF.

This chain uses TRBV12-3 or TRBV12-4 with TRBJ2-1. The CDR3 consists of 12 residues. The CDR3 here is CASSNPSSEQFF.

The chain recombines TRBV21-1 with TRBJ2-7; with no DNA, the TCRdb D assignment of TRBD2 cannot be verified. TRBV21-1 is a known pseudogene. The CDR3 runs 14 residues. The CDR3 here is CASIPRRGEYEQYF.

This CDR3 is CASSLGTGLPYEQYF. The V gene is TRBV28, the J gene TRBJ2-7; TCRdb calls TRBD2, which cannot be checked without DNA. The CDR3 is made up of 15 amino acids. Per the germline V gene, CDR1 is MDHEN and CDR2 is SYDVKM.

J is TRBJ2-3 and V is TRBV7-8; TCRdb designates TRBD2, a call that cannot be tested without DNA. The CDR3 length is 15 residues. In germline, CDR1 is SGHVS, CDR2 FQNEAQ. The CDR3: CASSFSGGPTDTQYF. The full variable domain, in which reference TRBV7-8 and TRBJ2-3 provide the parts outside the CDR3, is GAGVSQSPRYKVAKRGQDVALRCDPISGHVSLFWYQQALGQGPEFLTYFQNEAQLDKSGLPSDRFFAERPEGSVSTLKIQRTQQEDSAVYLCASSFSGGPTDTQYFGPGTRLTVL.

The chain uses TRBV4-3 and TRBJ1-2. The CDR3 spans 15 residues. Germline values: CDR1 LGHNA, CDR2 YSLEER. The CDR3 loop is CASSQDVEANYGYTF.

The chain links TRBV13 to TRBJ2-7; TCRdb's D call, TRBD2, is unchecked because there is no DNA. Germline V lookup: CDR1 PRHDT, CDR2 FYEKMQ (reference sequence). The CDR3 length is 15 residues. CDR3 region: CASSLFIAGVYEQYF.

The chain is built from TRBV29-1 and TRBJ1-1. The CDR3 is made up of 12 amino acids. The germline V gene has CDR1 SQVTM and CDR2 ANQGSEA. CDR3 residues: CSVESLNTEAFF.

V usage is TRBV5-1 and J usage is TRBJ2-2; the D gene TCRdb calls, TRBD1, cannot be checked with no DNA. From germline, CDR1 is SGHRS and CDR2 YFSETQ. The CDR3 runs to 13 residues. This CDR3 reads CASAPTLPGELFF.

J is TRBJ1-1 and V is TRBV29-1. CDR1 SQVTM and CDR2 ANQGSEA come from the germline V gene. The CDR3 spans 14 residues. The CDR3 loop is CSVEVIRENTEAFF.

J is TRBJ1-2 and V is TRBV29-1. The CDR3 loop spans 12 amino acids. Germline V gives CDR1 SQVTM, CDR2 ANQGSEA. CDR3 in amino acids: CSVAGGPYGYTF.

This rearrangement joins TRBV28 to TRBJ1-2; TCRdb designates TRBD1, a call that cannot be tested without DNA. Germline CDR1 and CDR2: MDHEN and SYDVKM. The CDR3 loop spans 14 amino acids. CDR3 sequence reads: CASSLSGTGVGYTF.

The chain uses TRBV29-1 and TRBJ2-3; TCRdb's D call of TRBD1 is untestable without DNA. The germline V gene has CDR1 SQVTM and CDR2 ANQGSEA. The CDR3 is 16 residues long. The CDR3 loop reads CSVEVGSGTTTDTQYF.

The rearrangement uses TRBV3-2 and TRBJ1-2; as DNA is missing, the TRBD1 call by TCRdb cannot be tested. TRBV3-2 is reported as a pseudogene. This CDR3 region has 15 residues. The CDR3 sequence is CASRRGQGGRNGYTF.

V is TRBV20-1 and J is TRBJ2-7; TCRdb designates TRBD2, a call that cannot be tested without DNA. The CDR3 extends over 15 amino acids. Germline loops: CDR1 DFQATT, CDR2 SNEGSKA (reference sequence). CDR3 amino acids: CSARDVTSRSYEQYF.

The V and J genes are TRBV29-1 and TRBJ2-7; TCRdb outputs TRBD1, but without DNA this stays unchecked. The CDR3 runs to 16 residues. The germline CDR1 and CDR2 sequences are SQVTM and ANQGSEA. The CDR3 reads CSVEVKGGPPTYEQYF.